Below are 23 T cell receptor beta chains sequenced from a single sample in a study of neoadjuvant anti-PD-1 for oral cavity cancer. Generated by immunoSEQ multiplex PCR, the TCRdb table keeps only in-frame clones and is missing some. The sample lists approximately 9,700 clones; around 68% were seen once. Noted time point: after neoadjuvant nivolumab, at surgical resection. The sample was PBMCs, taken after nivolumab (anti-PD-1) treatment. Receptors were obtained from a person aged 35-80 years with oral cavity squamous cell carcinoma.

This chain links TRBV7-9 with TRBJ2-7, with 9 bases aligning to TRBD2. This CDR3 spans 15 amino acids. J gave up 4 bases and V 5 bases, and 9 bases lay outside the gene matches. Germline assignment: CDR1 SEHNR and CDR2 FQNEAQ (reference sequence). The CDR3 sequence: CASSGLAGGRYEQYF. CDR3 in DNA: TGTGCCAGCAGCGGCCTGGCGGGGGGGCGGTACGAGCAGTACTTC.

The rearrangement joins TRBV6-5 to TRBJ1-1; D remains ambiguous. Germline V lookup: CDR1 MNHEY, CDR2 SVGAGI. The V gene lost 2 bases and the J gene lost 10 bases, with 14 bases spanning the gap. This CDR3 is built from 13 residues. CDR3 in amino acids: CASSYGSGKGAFF. DNA of the CDR3: TGTGCCAGCAGTTACGGGTCCGGGAAGGGAGCTTTCTTT.

The chain couples TRBV4-1 to TRBJ2-1; 7 nucleotides line up with TRBD2. This CDR3 region has 16 residues. Germline CDR1 reads MGHRA; CDR2 reads YSYEKL. After removal of 3 bases from V and 7 bases from J, the junction contained 12 bases not matched to a gene. Here the CDR3 reads CASSHLSGVQRNEQFF. The CDR3 coding sequence is TGCGCCAGCAGCCATCTCAGCGGGGTCCAGAGGAATGAGCAGTTCTTC.

This chain uses TRBV6-5 with TRBJ1-4; D gene ambiguous. The CDR3 runs 14 residues. CDR1 MNHEY and CDR2 SVGAGI come from the germline V gene. Trimming pared 2 bases from V and 8 bases from J, leaving 12 bases between. Here the CDR3 reads CASSYDVMGEKLFF. CDR3 nucleotide sequence: TGTGCCAGCAGTTACGACGTGATGGGCGAAAAACTGTTTTTT.

This clone was found a few times. The chain uses TRBV30 and TRBJ1-6; TRBD1 might be the D (6 bases). Trimming cost V 5 bases and J 0 bases, with 14 bases left between them. The CDR3 loop spans 16 amino acids. Per the germline V gene, CDR1 is GTSNPN and CDR2 is SVGIG (reference sequence). CDR3 residues: CAWSIGGSSYNSPLHF. In nucleotides, the CDR3 is TGTGCCTGGTCCATAGGGGGGAGCTCCTATAATTCACCCCTCCACTTT.

This clone was seen a single time. The chain joins TRBV7-6 to TRBJ2-3; TRBD1 matches 7 bases. V shed 3 bases and J 4 bases; nucleotides not matched to a gene: 7. Germline CDR1 reads SGHVS; CDR2 reads FNYEAQ. This CDR3 is built from 15 residues. The CDR3 DNA follows: TGTGCCAGCAGCTTTGGCACAGGGGTGTCAGATACGCAGTATTTT. Translated: CASSFGTGVSDTQYF.

This chain uses TRBV30 with TRBJ2-4; unclear D gene. This CDR3 has 14 amino acids. Per the germline V gene, CDR1 is GTSNPN and CDR2 is SVGIG (reference sequence). Trimming shortened V by 0 bases and J by 1 base, and 7 bases separated the two germline ends. CDR3 sequence reads: CAWSVSVAKNIQYF. CDR3 bases: TGTGCCTGGAGTGTCTCGGTTGCCAAAAACATTCAGTACTTC.

This rearrangement joins TRBV11-3 to TRBJ2-2; D is ambiguous. Germline V lookup: CDR1 SGHNT, CDR2 YENEEA. V lost 5 bases and J 2 bases, leaving 12 bases between the germline ends. This CDR3 contains 15 residues. The CDR3 loop is CASSQGGGNTGELFF. CDR3 sequence (DNA): TGTGCCAGCAGCCAAGGTGGCGGAAACACCGGGGAGCTGTTTTTT. Variable domain in full (rest from reference TRBV11-3 and TRBJ2-2): EAGVVQSPRYKIIEKKQPVAFWCNPISGHNTLYWYLQNLGQGPELLIRYENEEAVDDSQLPKDRFSAERLKGVDSTLKIQPAELGDSAVYLCASSQGGGNTGELFFGEGSRLTVL.

The V gene is TRBV4-2, the J gene TRBJ1-6; weak D call: TRBD1 (5 bases). Trimming took off 1 base at V and 6 bases at J, with 7 bases between the two ends. The CDR3 is 14 residues long. In germline, CDR1 is LGHNA, CDR2 YNFKEQ. The CDR3 protein is CASSQGQPNSPLHF. CDR3 coding DNA: TGTGCCAGCAGCCAAGGACAGCCTAATTCACCCCTCCACTTT.

The genes are TRBV7-9 and TRBJ2-2, with TRBD2 matching 8 bases. The V gene's germline CDR1 is SEHNR and CDR2 FQNEAQ (reference sequence). Trimming at V came to 1 base and at J to 5 bases, leaving 6 bases not matched to a gene. The CDR3 contains 16 residues. CDR3 residues: CASSLGLARDTGELFF. CDR3 DNA sequence: TGTGCCAGCAGCTTAGGACTAGCGAGAGATACCGGGGAGCTGTTTTTT.

The genes are TRBV11-2 and TRBJ2-7; 12 bases line up with TRBD2. CDR1 is SGHAT, CDR2 FQNNGV, per germline. V trimming: 1 base; J trimming: 3 bases; junction bases outside the gene matches: 4. The CDR3 sequence is 16 residues long. This chain's CDR3 is CASSLGPSGRDYEQYF. DNA of the CDR3: TGTGCCAGCAGCTTAGGGCCTAGCGGGAGGGACTACGAGCAGTACTTC.

This clone was seen more than once but under ten times. The chain links TRBV5-1 to TRBJ2-1; TRBD2 aligns across 12 bases. Germline CDR1 and CDR2: SGHRS and YFSETQ. The trim removed 4 bases at V and 2 bases at J, leaving 4 bases unmatched. This CDR3 has 16 amino acids. This CDR3 reads CASSLTSGGTYNEQFF. The CDR3 DNA sequence: TGCGCCAGCAGCCTTACTAGCGGGGGGACCTACAATGAGCAGTTCTTC.

V and J are TRBV4-1 and TRBJ2-3; 7 nucleotides match TRBD2. The germline gives CDR1 MGHRA, CDR2 YSYEKL. The CDR3 totals 15 residues. V trimming: 0 bases; J trimming: 9 bases; junction bases outside the gene matches: 9. CDR3 nucleotides: TGCGCCAGCAGCCAAGATGGAGGAGCGGGGACGACGCAGTATTTT. Translated: CASSQDGGAGTTQYF.

This chain uses TRBV28 with TRBJ1-5; D remains unclear. CDR1 is MDHEN, CDR2 SYDVKM, per germline. The CDR3 is 13 amino acids. V was cut by 1 base and J by 7 bases, with 8 bases left in between. Here the CDR3 reads CASSLFGGQPQHF. As DNA, the CDR3 is TGTGCCAGCAGTTTATTCGGTGGACAGCCCCAGCATTTT.

A few counts support this clone. V is TRBV18 and J is TRBJ1-1, with 9 nucleotides matching TRBD1. Looked up from germline, CDR1 is KGHSH and CDR2 is LQKENI. V lost 3 bases and J lost 4; bases outside the gene matches: 6. The CDR3 length is 15 residues. CDR3 DNA sequence: TGTGCCAGCTCACCCGGGACAGGGTGGGGCACTGAAGCTTTCTTT. It specifies CASSPGTGWGTEAFF.

This clone was seen a few times. The chain uses TRBV12-5 and TRBJ1-1, with D unclear. The CDR3 is 14 amino acids. Germline CDR1 reads LGHNT; CDR2 reads FRNRAP. V gave up 2 bases and J gave up 3 bases, with 10 bases separating them. CDR3 in amino acids: CASGLPPRDTEAFF. The CDR3 nucleotides are TGTGCTAGTGGTTTGCCCCCGAGGGACACTGAAGCTTTCTTT.

J is TRBJ1-1 and V is TRBV5-6; 7 positions match TRBD1. CDR3 length equals 14 residues. The V and J ends lost 0 bases and 6 bases, in that order; junction bases with no gene match: 5. Germline loops: CDR1 SGHDT, CDR2 YYEEEE. Here the CDR3 reads CASSLDRGRSEAFF. DNA for the CDR3: TGTGCCAGCAGCTTGGATAGGGGGCGGTCTGAAGCTTTCTTT. The full variable domain, in which reference TRBV5-6 and TRBJ1-1 provide the parts outside the CDR3, is DAGVTQSPTHLIKTRGQQVTLRCSPKSGHDTVSWYQQALGQGPQFIFQYYEEEERQRGNFPDRFSGHQFPNYSSELNVNALLLGDSALYLCASSLDRGRSEAFFGQGTRLTVV.

The rearrangement uses TRBV6-6 and TRBJ1-2; tentative D call: TRBD1 (6 bases). CDR1 and CDR2 from the germline V gene are MNHNY and SVGAGI (reference sequence). Between the trimmed V and J ends, which lost 2 bases and 2 bases, there was a span of 9 bases. The CDR3 contains 14 residues. CDR3 sequence (DNA): TGTGCCAGCAGTTACACAGGACAGAACTATGGCTACACCTTC. Protein product: CASSYTGQNYGYTF.

In this sample, this clone turned up a few times. The gene calls are TRBV5-4 and TRBJ1-2; weak D call: TRBD1 (6 bases). Germline lookup yields CDR1 SGHNT and CDR2 YYREEE (reference sequence). V was cut by 0 bases and J by 2 bases, with 11 bases left in between. The CDR3 contains 15 residues. CDR3 sequence: CASSLAGAQNYGYTF. CDR3 nucleotides: TGTGCCAGCAGCTTGGCAGGGGCGCAAAACTATGGCTACACCTTC.

This chain links TRBV7-9 with TRBJ2-1; 8 bases are shared with TRBD2. The CDR3 runs to 17 residues. V was pared by 3 bases and J by 5 bases, with 12 bases of the junction left unmatched. Germline-derived CDR1 and CDR2 are SEHNR and FQNEAQ (reference sequence). CDR3 region: CASSFMAGGTTHNEQFF. CDR3 bases: TGTGCCAGCAGCTTCATGGCGGGAGGAACCACCCACAATGAGCAGTTCTTC.

This sequence joins TRBV18 and TRBJ2-7; D is undetermined. Per germline, CDR1 KGHSH and CDR2 LQKENI. The CDR3 is 14 residues long. V was trimmed by 6 bases and J by 6 bases, leaving 18 bases between them. The CDR3 nucleotides are TGTGCCAGCTCCAGGTCCGGTCCAGACACCGAGCAGTACTTC. This gives the protein CASSRSGPDTEQYF.

The rearrangement joins TRBV29-1 to TRBJ1-2; D might be TRBD1 (6 bases). The CDR3 loop spans 12 amino acids. V was clipped by 4 bases and J by 2 bases, with 8 bases between them. Germline V CDR1 and CDR2: SQVTM, ANQGSEA. The CDR3, as DNA: TGCAGCGTTGCTACAGGGAACTATGGCTACACCTTC. It translates to CSVATGNYGYTF.

V usage is TRBV5-1 and J usage is TRBJ1-6; D unresolved. Germline-derived CDR1 and CDR2 are SGHRS and YFSETQ. Trimming took 4 bases from V and 11 from J, leaving 13 bases between them. There are 13 residues in the CDR3. CDR3 residues: CASSRTGGAPLHF. The CDR3 nucleotides read TGCGCCAGCAGCCGGACGGGCGGAGCACCCCTCCACTTT.